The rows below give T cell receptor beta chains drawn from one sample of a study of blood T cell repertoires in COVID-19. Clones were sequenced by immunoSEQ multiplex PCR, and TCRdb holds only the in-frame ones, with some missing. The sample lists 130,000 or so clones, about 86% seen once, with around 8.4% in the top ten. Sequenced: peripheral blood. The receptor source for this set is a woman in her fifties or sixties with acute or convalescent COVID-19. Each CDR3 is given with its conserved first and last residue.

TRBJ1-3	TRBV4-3	CASSQDWGTLSGNTIYF
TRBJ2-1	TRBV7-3	CASSLNGVSGNEQFF
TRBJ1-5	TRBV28	CASTRKGVGNQPQHF
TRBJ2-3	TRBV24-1	CATSDLGQGADTQYF
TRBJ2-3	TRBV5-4	CASTSTPGVGTDTQYF
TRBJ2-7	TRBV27	CASSPGTGYYEQYF
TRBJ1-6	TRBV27	CASSLLKTRGNSPLHF
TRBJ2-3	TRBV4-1	CASSQGGGAGTDTQYF
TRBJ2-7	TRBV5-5	CASSLAPAGGSTYEQYF
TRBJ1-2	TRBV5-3	CARSLGQDRVFGYTF
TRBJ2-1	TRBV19	CASSISGTGGSLSYNEQFF
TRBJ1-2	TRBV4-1	CASSTDRSYNYGYTF
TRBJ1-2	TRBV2	CASSDDRDYGYTF
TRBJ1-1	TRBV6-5	CASSSGQGTPEAFF
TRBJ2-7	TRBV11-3	CASSLDSGGYEQYF
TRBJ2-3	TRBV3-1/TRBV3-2	CASSQGTANTQYF
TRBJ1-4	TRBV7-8	CASRQVRGEGEEKLFF
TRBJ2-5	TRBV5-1	CASSLAGTGASSETQYF
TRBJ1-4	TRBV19	CASSPGTGDKLFF
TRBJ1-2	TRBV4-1	CASSQDTDRANSNYGYTF
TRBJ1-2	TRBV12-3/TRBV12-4	CASSLAGSNGYTF
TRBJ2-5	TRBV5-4	CASSPGLLGETQYF
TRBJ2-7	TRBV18	CASSPAGRSSYEQYF
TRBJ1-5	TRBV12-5	CASGLGGPDYQPQHF
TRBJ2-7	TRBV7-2	CASSQRAYEQYF
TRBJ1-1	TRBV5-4	CASSARGGTEAFF
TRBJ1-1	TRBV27	CASSFRQGRAFF
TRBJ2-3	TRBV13	CASSLGLVADTQYF
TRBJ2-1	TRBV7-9	CASSVERGGSFYNEQFF
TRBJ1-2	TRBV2	CARSIPGQHYGYTF
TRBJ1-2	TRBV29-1	CSTRGGADYGYTF
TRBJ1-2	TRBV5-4	CASSYRTGGFYGYTF
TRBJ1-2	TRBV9	CASSSTGGYGYTF
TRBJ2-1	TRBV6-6	CASSPAEAGTINNEQFF
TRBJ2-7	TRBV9	CASSVGGRGNEQYF
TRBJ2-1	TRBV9	CASSVKSGDVNEQFF
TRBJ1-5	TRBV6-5	CASRPSSVADQPQHF
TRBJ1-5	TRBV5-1	CASSDGTGGADQPQHF
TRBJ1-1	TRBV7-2	CASRSIQVNTEAFF
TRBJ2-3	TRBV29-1	CSVVVRGLTDTQYF
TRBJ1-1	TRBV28	CASRGTGRNTEAFF
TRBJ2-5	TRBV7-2	CASSLARRASGGTIQETQYF
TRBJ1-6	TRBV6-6	CASSYSSGDSPLHF
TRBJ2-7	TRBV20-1	CSGGGTYEQYF
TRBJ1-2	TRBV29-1	CSVNRGLEYGYTF
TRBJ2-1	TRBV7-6	CASSFLSGGLVRLDEQFF